This entry concerns a single T cell receptor beta chain. The antigen remains undetermined. The data were produced by immunoSEQ multiplex PCR, yet TCRdb's version contains in-frame clones alone and is incomplete. The sample includes 5,000 to 6,500 clones, roughly 80% of them seen just once. This sample was taken from a study of immune evolution from preneoplasia to lung adenocarcinoma. Study outcomes and limitations: Clonality was highest in normal lung, lower in later-stage lesions apparently.

CDR1 is GTSNPN and CDR2 is SVGIG in the germline V gene (reference sequence). The CDR3 is made up of 13 amino acids. V shed 4 bases and J 7 bases; nucleotides not matched to a gene: 10. V usage is TRBV30 and J usage is TRBJ2-7; 7 bases align to TRBD2. Sequenced input: FFPE adjacent normal lung tissue. This clonotype originated in a person aged 65-85 years with lung adenocarcinoma. CDR3 in amino acids: CAWNRFSGLEQYF. CDR3 nucleotides: TGTGCCTGGAATCGGTTTAGCGGGCTGGAGCAGTACTTC.